The 3 T cell receptor beta chains below all came from one sample that was sequenced in a study of blood T cell repertoires in COVID-19 (dated by TCRdb to 2019 to 2021). Receptor amplification or capture employed the immunoSEQ multiplex PCR assay. TCRdb obtained this table from immuneACCESS and retained in-frame rearrangements with V and J assigned. These tables miss some clones; where compared with another copy, unresolved V genes account for less than half of the shortfall, and the remainder is unexplained. Counted in this sample were 25,000 to 30,000 clones; around 89% of them appeared once. Of the sample, approximately 2.6% falls within the top ten clones. The sequenced sample was peripheral blood. Receptor source: a human donor in a cohort sampled during active COVID-19.

This clone was recorded once. The gene calls are TRBV27 and TRBJ1-5; a weak D match, TRBD1 (5 bases). The V gene's germline CDR1 is MNHEY and CDR2 SMNVEV (reference sequence). V gave up 4 bases and J gave up 6 bases, with 13 bases separating them. The length of the CDR3 is 14 residues. The CDR3 spells CASSYRQGAQPQHF. The CDR3 DNA is TGTGCCAGCAGTTACCGTCAGGGTGCTCAGCCCCAGCATTTT.

This chain joins TRBV6-1 and TRBJ1-2; possibly TRBD1 for D (5 bases). V shed 2 bases and J shed 3 bases, with 13 bases lying between them. The germline V gene encodes CDR1 MNHNS and CDR2 SASEGT. The CDR3 loop spans 15 amino acids. For the CDR3, the DNA is TGTGCCAGCAGTGAATTAGCGGGGCTGGACTATGGCTACACCTTC. Amino acid sequence: CASSELAGLDYGYTF.

This chain links TRBV19 with TRBJ1-2; the match to TRBD1 covers 9 bases. Trimming removed 9 bases from V and 7 bases from J; junction bases left unmatched: 12. The V gene's germline CDR1 is LNHDA and CDR2 SQIVND (reference sequence). The CDR3 has 14 residues. This chain's CDR3 is CARPGTGIRSGYTF. The CDR3, as DNA: TGTGCCAGGCCCGGGACAGGGATTCGGTCTGGCTACACCTTC.